Listed below are T cell receptor beta chains from one sample, sequenced in a study of TIL therapy for anti-PD-1-resistant metastatic lung cancer. TCRdb's table, derived via immunoSEQ multiplex PCR, lists solely in-frame clones and lacks some. The sample records around 100,000 clones, just over 65% being singletons. The material sequenced was tumor tissue, taken at baseline. All receptors come from a person between 25 and 79 years old with non-small cell lung cancer. The CDR3 runs from the conserved cysteine through the conserved F or W. The D gene is left open where the match is weak. Size values are once, few and many counts, or a class for expanded clones, and some rows have none.

CDR3 protein,CDR3 DNA,clone size,D gene,J gene,V gene
CASSLQGSITDTQYF,TGTGCCAGCAGCTTACAGGGTTCGATCACAGATACGCAGTATTTT,few,-,TRBJ2-3,TRBV7-9
CASTPGEGYNQPQHF,TGTGCCAGCACCCCCGGTGAGGGGTACAATCAGCCCCAGCATTTT,few,-,TRBJ1-5,TRBV6-2/TRBV6-3
CASSRLGTEAFF,TGCGCCAGCAGCCGCCTAGGGACAGAAGCTTTCTTT,few,-,TRBJ1-1,TRBV4-1
CASSLLRTETYEQYF,TGTGCCAGCTCACTCCTCCGGACGGAGACTTACGAGCAGTACTTC,-,-,TRBJ2-7,TRBV18
CASSYDWGYEQFF,TGTGCCAGCAGTTATGATTGGGGATATGAGCAGTTCTTC,-,-,TRBJ2-1,TRBV6-2/TRBV6-3
CASREPVPNEKLFF,TGCGCCAGCAGAGAGCCAGTGCCTAATGAAAAACTGTTTTTT,-,-,TRBJ1-4,TRBV5-1
CASSPGQVVETQYF,TGTGCCAGCTCACCGGGACAAGTGGTTGAGACCCAGTACTTC,-,-,TRBJ2-5,TRBV18
CASSLPRGANVLTF,TGTGCCAGCAGCTTACCGCGGGGGGCCAACGTCCTGACTTTC,-,-,TRBJ2-6,TRBV7-2
CASSGGGIYNEQFF,TGTGCCAGCAGTGGCGGGGGAATTTACAATGAGCAGTTCTTC,-,TRBD2,TRBJ2-1,TRBV6-4
CASSPWTDSYNEQFF,TGCGCCAGCAGCCCATGGACAGATTCCTACAATGAGCAGTTCTTC,few,-,TRBJ2-1,TRBV4-1
CASSFTGWGTEAFF,TGTGCCAGCAGCTTTACAGGTTGGGGCACTGAAGCTTTCTTT,few,-,TRBJ1-1,TRBV13
CASSYADKTGENEKLFF,TGTGCCAGCAGTTACGCCGACAAGACAGGGGAAAATGAAAAACTGTTTTTT,-,TRBD1,TRBJ1-4,TRBV6-7
CASIRGDGTEAFF,TGTGCCAGCATTCGGGGAGACGGCACTGAAGCTTTCTTT,few,-,TRBJ1-1,TRBV28
CASRPGLAGSSSGANVLTF,TGTGCCAGTAGACCCGGACTAGCGGGTTCGAGCTCTGGGGCCAACGTCCTGACTTTC,-,TRBD2,TRBJ2-6,TRBV19
CASRLLAGGYNEQFF,TGTGCCAGCAGATTACTAGCGGGGGGCTACAATGAGCAGTTCTTC,-,TRBD2,TRBJ2-1,TRBV6-5
CASSYAGSGANVLTF,TGTGCCAGCAGTTACGCGGGCTCTGGGGCCAACGTCCTGACTTTC,-,-,TRBJ2-6,TRBV6-2/TRBV6-3
CASSNRVNYGYTF,TGTGCCAGTAGTAACAGGGTTAACTATGGCTACACCTTC,medium-sized,-,TRBJ1-2,TRBV19